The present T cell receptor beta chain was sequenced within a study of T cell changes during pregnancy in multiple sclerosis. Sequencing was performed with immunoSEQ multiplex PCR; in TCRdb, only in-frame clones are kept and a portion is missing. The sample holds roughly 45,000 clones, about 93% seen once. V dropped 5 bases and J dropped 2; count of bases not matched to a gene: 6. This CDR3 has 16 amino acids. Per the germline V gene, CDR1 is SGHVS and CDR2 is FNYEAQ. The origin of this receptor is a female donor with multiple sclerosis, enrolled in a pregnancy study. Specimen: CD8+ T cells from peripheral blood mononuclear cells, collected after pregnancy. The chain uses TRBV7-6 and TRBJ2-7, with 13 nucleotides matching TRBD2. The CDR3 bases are TGTGCCAGCAGCCCTCCGACTAGCGGGGGGCCCTACGAGCAGTACTTC. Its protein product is CASSPPTSGGPYEQYF.